This paragraph reports one T cell receptor (beta chain). The antigen it recognizes is unknown. No base-level quality is on record; no much larger clone is a single base apart. RNA was extracted using the RNeasy kit, and roughly 0.5 to 1 microgram was reverse transcribed with random hexamers. The immunoSEQ multiplex PCR assay, covering 54 Vbeta and 13 Jbeta segments, was used to amplify TCR beta CDR3 regions. PCR amplification bias was corrected using a synthetic template baseline for primer optimization and computational correction. As for how the authors treated the data: Reads were annotated to V, D and J genes per IMGT and analyzed with immunoSEQ Analyzer, keeping only productive sequences. To calculate clonality, Shannon entropy was normalized by log2 of the number of productive unique sequences and then subtracted from one. For each patient and control, public and private clones were evaluated among the 100 most prevalent clones. Clones were defined as Susac-specific when absent from the healthy and MS cohorts, from roughly 1,100 published viral clones and from other ImmuneACCESS disease sequences. TCRdb handled the public reads itself, with Q25 trimming in fastp and clone calling in MiXCR, and kept productive beta chains. Rows matching on CDR3 protein sequence are summarized as one entry with the most common DNA and genes. The V and J calls, along with clone size, are taken from TCRdb and not from the paper's own processing. The sample profile shows roughly 250,000 distinct CDR3 sequences; 90% to 96% of them were found once. Clones ranked in the top ten supply around 0.1% of the sample.

Peripheral blood CD8+ and CD4+ T cells from healthy donors, Susac syndrome patients and multiple sclerosis patients were profiled by high-throughput TCR beta sequencing. Recently defined diagnostic criteria for definite or probable disease were met by the Susac syndrome patients. Bulk CD8+ and CD4+ T cells were purified by magnetic negative isolation, while CD8+ TEMRA cells were enriched using FACS. Blood was drawn into EDTA tubes, processed within 24 hours, and PBMCs were isolated by density gradient centrifugation. PBMCs destined for TCR sequencing were cryopreserved in liquid nitrogen and later thawed in a 37 °C water bath. The sorted or isolated CD4+, CD8+ and CD8+ TEMRA cells reached a purity of at least 90%. This entry comes from a study of CD8 T cells in Susac syndrome (dated by TCRdb to about 2019). General notes on the study: Of the Susac syndrome patients who were sequenced, six had clinically active disease and roughly eight were in clinical remission. At blood withdrawal, Susac syndrome patients were either therapy-naive, taking corticosteroids (in some cases with IVIg as well), or taking IVIg alone. Whether CD8+ T cell activation and differentiation in Susac syndrome was antigen driven was tested using repertoire sequencing. Results and caveats for the whole study, not just this receptor: The number of individuals in the TCR sequencing and HLA analysis was acknowledged as relatively small. No clonal expansion was detected in the CD4+ T cell repertoire of Susac syndrome patients.

This clonotype was obtained from a human donor with Susac syndrome. Input material: CD4+ T cells from PBMCs.

The bases read TGTGCCAGCAGTTACAAAGGACATGAGCAGTTCTTC. Translated, this gives CASSYKGHEQFF. The rearranged chain carries TRBV6-5 and TRBJ2-1; no D gene can be assigned with confidence. From cysteine to phenylalanine, the CDR3 is 12 amino acids long. The only DNA kept is the CDR3, 36 bases in frame from the first base. Trimming removed 2 bases from V and 8 bases from J, leaving 7 bases between the germline ends. The germline V gene gives CDR1 as MNHEY and CDR2 as SVGAGI.